This entry is about one TCR beta chain. The antigen is unknown. Germline V CDR1 and CDR2: SGHAT, FQNNGV. The CDR3 is 15 residues long. V dropped 4 bases and J dropped 3; count of bases not matched to a gene: 9. The PCR ran on 60 Vbeta and 13 Jbeta primers. Repertoires were generated with immunoSEQ multiplex PCR, while TCRdb's copy carries only in-frame clones and drops some. Of roughly 180,000 clones detected, 77% appear once; the ten largest clones hold 1.4%. This sample stems from a study of cytomegalovirus exposure and HLA in healthy donors. Findings of the study overall: In vitro confirmation showed three CMV-associated chains to be CMV antigen specific. Several of the most significant clusters were apparently associated with common viral pathogens in a later analysis. A missense variant in DCLRE1C was later tied to TCR beta V- and J-gene trimming.

This chain connects TRBV11-2 to TRBJ2-7; 7 bases align to TRBD2. Sequenced material: PBMCs. The receptor was isolated from a woman in her twenties or thirties in good health and CMV-seropositive. The CDR3 nucleotides are TGTGCCAGCAGCTCCCGGGGAGGGGCGCACTACGAGCAGTACTTC. Protein product: CASSSRGGAHYEQYF.